This T cell receptor (beta chain) was obtained from a study of blood T cells in healthy people across ages. Together with a sample-barcoded 5' primer, a J-beta primer mix was included in a second PCR lasting about 6 to 12 cycles. Via MiXCR, TCRdb re-called the 5' RACE reads, giving one row per CDR3 protein. The sample has hundreds of thousands of distinct CDR3 sequences, 29% seen once. There are a few counts of this clonotype. Its specificity is unknown. Study-wide results and limits: Higher diversity and more naive CD4+ cells were features of long-lived donors, compared to aged donors. It was held that the diversity estimates obtained from one million T cells were underestimates. Per million T cells, the diversity of TCR beta decreased roughly linearly as age advanced.

CDR1 and CDR2 (germline): MNHEY, SVGAGI. The V and J ends lost 0 bases and 2 bases respectively, with 15 bases between them. This CDR3 has 17 residues. The clonotype comes from a woman older than 75 in good health. The J gene is TRBJ2-3, the V gene TRBV6-5; D uncertain. Source material: blood. CDR3 nucleotide sequence: TGTGCCAGCAGTTACTCCCACGGTAGGATTAACACAGATACGCAGTATTTT. Translated: CASSYSHGRINTDTQYF.